A selection of T cell receptor beta chains follows, all from one sample in a study of T cell responses to AZD1222 COVID-19 vaccine. Produced via immunoSEQ multiplex PCR; TCRdb's table is partial and in-frame only. This table holds approximately 50,000 clones, approximately 86% found once. Specimen: peripheral blood, collected 28 days after the second AZD1222 dose. The receptors originated from an adult who received the AZD1222 COVID-19 vaccine. Each CDR3 is given with its conserved first and last residue. Each record gives: V gene, J gene, D gene, clone size, CDR3 protein, CDR3 DNA. D genes are given only for firm matches. Rows may omit the clone size; those that give it use once, few, many or a size class.

TRBV28,TRBJ1-2,TRBD1,NA,CASSLGGTGGYGYTF,TGTGCCAGCAGTTTAGGGGGGACAGGGGGCTATGGCTACACCTTC
TRBV4-1,TRBJ1-1,NA,NA,CASSLPGETEAFF,TGCGCCAGCAGCCTGCCAGGGGAGACTGAAGCTTTCTTT
TRBV7-2,TRBJ1-2,NA,NA,CASSPGLGPYGYTF,TGTGCCAGCAGCCCGGGGCTGGGGCCCTATGGCTACACCTTC
TRBV6-5,TRBJ1-4,NA,NA,CASSYSFALGEKLFF,TGTGCCAGCAGTTACTCATTCGCCCTCGGGGAAAAACTGTTTTTT
TRBV5-1,TRBJ1-1,TRBD1,NA,CASGLTAGQGRTEAFF,TGCGCCTCGGGCCTAACCGCGGGACAGGGGAGAACTGAAGCTTTCTTT
TRBV18,TRBJ1-2,TRBD1,NA,CASSPTGQTYYGYTF,TGTGCCAGCTCTCCGACGGGACAGACATACTATGGCTACACCTTC
TRBV7-2,TRBJ2-1,TRBD2,NA,CASVLAGGFIYNEQFF,TGTGCCAGCGTCCTAGCGGGGGGGTTTATATACAATGAGCAGTTCTTC
TRBV9,TRBJ2-2,NA,once,CASSVVGDTGELFF,TGTGCCAGCAGCGTAGTGGGAGACACCGGGGAGCTGTTTTTT
TRBV2,TRBJ2-5,NA,NA,CASSDWGTKTQYF,TGTGCCAGCAGTGATTGGGGTACGAAGACCCAGTACTTC
TRBV11-1,TRBJ2-1,NA,NA,CASSLGLYNEQFF,TGTGCCAGCAGCTTAGGGCTTTACAATGAGCAGTTCTTC
TRBV3-1/TRBV3-2,TRBJ2-1,TRBD1,NA,CASSQYRGQSSYNEQFF,TGTGCCAGCAGCCAATACAGGGGCCAAAGCTCCTACAATGAGCAGTTCTTC
TRBV10-3,TRBJ1-5,TRBD1,NA,CAIRPDRDNQPQHF,TGTGCCATCAGGCCTGACAGGGATAATCAGCCCCAGCATTTT
TRBV23-1,TRBJ2-3,TRBD2,once,CASSQASGGLTDTQYF,TGCGCCAGCAGTCAAGCTAGCGGGGGGCTGACAGATACGCAGTATTTT
TRBV9,TRBJ1-1,TRBD1,NA,CASSVRDRLNTEAFF,TGTGCCAGCAGCGTCCGGGACAGGCTTAACACTGAAGCTTTCTTT
TRBV3-1/TRBV3-2,TRBJ2-5,TRBD2,once,CASSPPPGLAVTSGETQYF,TGTGCCAGCAGCCCTCCTCCGGGACTAGCGGTTACGAGCGGGGAGACCCAGTACTTC
TRBV5-1,TRBJ1-4,NA,NA,CASSFQGAATNEKLFF,TGCGCCAGCAGCTTCCAGGGAGCCGCAACTAATGAAAAACTGTTTTTT
TRBV6-2/TRBV6-3,TRBJ2-1,TRBD2,NA,CASSPLAGGGVNEQFF,TGTGCCAGCAGCCCCCTAGCGGGAGGCGGTGTGAATGAGCAGTTCTTC
TRBV12-3/TRBV12-4,TRBJ1-1,NA,NA,CASSYAQGGAFF,TGTGCCAGCAGTTACGCACAGGGAGGAGCTTTCTTT
TRBV7-2,TRBJ2-3,TRBD2,NA,CASSPRTRGTDTQYF,TGTGCCAGCAGTCCCCGGACTAGAGGGACAGATACGCAGTATTTT
TRBV7-9,TRBJ2-7,TRBD1,once,CASSLAGTVSYEQYF,TGTGCCAGCAGCTTAGCCGGGACAGTCTCCTACGAGCAGTACTTC
TRBV6-4,TRBJ2-7,NA,NA,CASSDRIFFSYEQYF,TGTGCCAGCAGCGATAGGATTTTTTTCTCCTACGAGCAGTACTTC
TRBV21-1,TRBJ1-1,NA,NA,CASSPTGRGTEAFF,TGTGCCAGCAGCCCCACCGGCAGGGGGACTGAAGCTTTCTTT
TRBV14,TRBJ1-4,NA,NA,CASSQGFEKLFF,TGTGCCAGCAGCCAGGGTTTTGAAAAACTGTTTTTT
TRBV28,TRBJ2-3,TRBD2,NA,CASSLWSHGRGADTQYF,TGTGCCAGCAGTTTATGGTCCCACGGGAGGGGGGCAGATACGCAGTATTTT
TRBV2,TRBJ2-1,NA,NA,CASSERRGEQFF,TGTGCCAGCAGTGAAAGGCGGGGAGAGCAGTTCTTC
TRBV28,TRBJ2-1,NA,once,CASSPDWTYNEQFF,TGTGCCAGCAGCCCCGACTGGACATACAATGAGCAGTTCTTC
TRBV5-1,TRBJ2-7,TRBD2,NA,CASSIGTSGLEQYF,TGCGCCAGCAGCATAGGGACTAGCGGGTTAGAGCAGTACTTC